Following are 16 T cell receptor beta chains from one sample sequenced in a study of shared clonotypes between healthy human individuals. The repertoire was sequenced with immunoSEQ multiplex PCR; TCRdb's copy has only in-frame clones and lacks some. The profile shows millions of clones, 85% to 95% of them singletons. Input material: naive CD4+ T cells from PBMCs. Stated subset: CD45RA+ positively selected. These receptors came from a young man in good health. Some clones in this sample may be carry-over from other donors' samples.

This clone was detected a few times. The chain combines TRBV4-1 with TRBJ1-5; 10 bases match TRBD1. V was clipped by 2 bases and J by 0 bases; unmatched bases: 10. In germline, CDR1 is MGHRA, CDR2 YSYEKL. The CDR3 runs 19 residues. The CDR3, as DNA: TGCGCCAGCAGCCAATTGGCGGGACAGGGGCTTTATAGCAATCAGCCCCAGCATTTT. Translated, it gives CASSQLAGQGLYSNQPQHF.

V usage is TRBV28 and J usage is TRBJ2-5; the match to TRBD2 covers 8 bases. Losses at the gene ends were 10 bases for V and 2 bases for J; bases not matched to a gene: 6. CDR3 length: 13 amino acids. Germline V CDR1 and CDR2: MDHEN, SYDVKM. The CDR3 reads CAIETSGQETQYF. The CDR3 bases are TGTGCCATCGAAACTAGCGGTCAAGAGACCCAGTACTTC.

For the CDR3, the DNA is TGTGCCACCAGCAGAGTGCTAGCGGGAGAGCAGTTCTTC. It encodes CATSRVLAGEQFF. The J gene is TRBJ2-1, the V gene TRBV15, with 9 bases that match TRBD2. From germline, CDR1 is LNHNV and CDR2 YYDKDF (reference sequence). The CDR3 loop spans 13 amino acids. V was pared by 1 base and J by 10 bases, with 2 bases of the junction left unmatched.

The V gene is TRBV7-2, the J gene TRBJ2-7; no firm D call. V was clipped by 4 bases and J by 7 bases, with 14 bases between them. Germline CDR1 SGHTA, CDR2 FQGNSA. The CDR3 is 13 residues long. CDR3 protein: CASSSKSGVEQYF. As DNA, the CDR3 is TGTGCCAGCAGCTCCAAGTCCGGCGTGGAGCAGTACTTC.

The gene calls are TRBV7-8 and TRBJ2-6, with 9 bases identical to TRBD1. The ends lost 5 bases at V and 4 bases at J; junction bases unmatched: 6. Germline CDR1 is SGHVS and CDR2 is FQNEAQ. This CDR3 comprises 16 residues. CDR3 sequence reads: CASSPGTGTGANVLTF. The DNA of the CDR3 is TGTGCCAGCAGCCCGGGGACAGGGACCGGGGCCAACGTCCTGACTTTC.

Concerning this clone itself: The CDR3 end shows no conserved phenylalanine or tryptophan, and so a read error is likely. It is unclear where the CDR3 begins or ends on the DNA, so no DNA is shown, and the CDR3 is as TCRdb lists it. The chain is built from TRBV5-4 and TRBJ2-4; the table names TRBD1, a call not compared with the DNA. The germline gives CDR1 SGHNT, CDR2 YYREEE (reference sequence). From its first to its last residue, the CDR3 has 14 amino acids. The CDR3 region is CASSLWGDRDRVFC.

The CDR3 is CASSTSAGGYEQYF. CDR3 DNA: TGTGCCAGCAGCACCAGCGCCGGCGGCTACGAGCAGTACTTC. The rearrangement links TRBV11-1 to TRBJ2-7; D ambiguous. Germline CDR1 is SGHAT and CDR2 is FQDESV (reference sequence). V gave up 5 bases and J gave up 3 bases, with 14 bases separating them. The CDR3 covers 14 residues. The variable domain in full, with the rest retrieved from reference TRBV11-1 and TRBJ2-7, is EAEVAQSPRYKITEKSQAVAFWCDPISGHATLYWYRQILGQGPELLVQFQDESVVDDSQLPKDRFSAERLKGVDSTLKIQPAELGDSAMYLCASSTSAGGYEQYFGPGTRLTVT.

Worth noting for this clone: The junction departs from germline at one end; a sequencing error may be responsible. The chain uses TRBV28 and TRBJ2-5; D unresolved. Germline V gives CDR1 MDHEN, CDR2 SYDVKM. CDR3 length equals 11 residues. This CDR3 reads CASISEETRYF. As DNA, the CDR3 is TGTGCCAGCATCAGCGAAGAGACCCGGTACTTC.

The genes are TRBV29-1 and TRBJ2-1; D might be TRBD1 or TRBD2, each matching 5 bases. The CDR3 runs to 14 residues. Germline V gene lookup returns CDR1 SQVTM and CDR2 ANQGSEA. V lost 7 bases and J 3 bases, leaving 16 bases between the germline ends. The CDR3 sequence is CSAERGTNYNEQFF. CDR3 in DNA: TGCAGCGCCGAAAGAGGGACCAACTACAATGAGCAGTTCTTC.

The gene calls are TRBV7-3 and TRBJ2-1; 11 nucleotides align to TRBD2. This CDR3 is built from 17 residues. Losses at the gene ends were 5 bases for V and 9 bases for J; bases not matched to a gene: 15. Germline V lookup: CDR1 SGHTA, CDR2 FQGTGA. CDR3 protein: CASSPRGLAGGGGEQFF. The DNA of the CDR3 is TGTGCCAGCAGCCCCAGGGGGCTAGCGGGAGGTGGCGGTGAGCAGTTCTTC.

The rearrangement uses TRBV6-5 and TRBJ2-5; perhaps TRBD1 as D (6 bases). CDR1 is MNHEY, CDR2 SVGAGI, per germline. The CDR3 loop spans 14 amino acids. Trimming removed 4 bases from V and 0 bases from J, with 9 bases in between. CDR3 in amino acids: CASSSRGYQETQYF. CDR3 nucleotides: TGTGCCAGCAGTTCCAGGGGATACCAAGAGACCCAGTACTTC.

The CDR3 spells CASSFQASGTGEQFF. CDR3 bases: TGTGCCAGCAGCTTTCAAGCTAGCGGGACGGGTGAGCAGTTCTTC. The rearrangement links TRBV7-6 to TRBJ2-1; TRBD2 matches 9 bases. The V segment lost 3 bases and the J segment 9 bases; nucleotides outside the gene matches: 9. The germline gives CDR1 SGHVS, CDR2 FNYEAQ. CDR3 length: 15 residues.

The chain combines TRBV11-2 with TRBJ2-5, with 10 bases fitting TRBD2. This CDR3 spans 15 amino acids. The junction had 8 bases not matched to a gene; V was cut back by 5 bases and J by 5 bases. Germline CDR1 is SGHAT and CDR2 is FQNNGV. CDR3 sequence (DNA): TGTGCCAGCAGCCAAAGCGGGAGGGCCCCTGAGACCCAGTACTTC. This translates into CASSQSGRAPETQYF.

In nucleotides, the CDR3 is TGTGCCACCAGCAGAGCCCGGGGGCTAGCGGGAGCTTACGTCCTGACTTTC. This codes for CATSRARGLAGAYVLTF. This chain links TRBV15 with TRBJ2-6; 10 nucleotides match TRBD2. The germline V gene has CDR1 LNHNV and CDR2 YYDKDF (reference sequence). There are 17 residues in the CDR3. Trimming removed 1 base from V and 11 bases from J; junction bases left unmatched: 11. The full variable domain, with the rest looked up from reference TRBV15 and TRBJ2-6, is DAMVIQNPRYQVTQFGKPVTLSCSQTLNHNVMYWYQQKSSQAPKLLFHYYDKDFNNEADTPDNFQSRRPNTSFCFLDIRSPGLGDTAMYLCATSRARGLAGAYVLTFGAGSRLTVL.

This chain links TRBV5-4 with TRBJ2-3; TRBD2 matches at 10 bases. Looked up from germline, CDR1 is SGHNT and CDR2 is YYREEE (reference sequence). Losses at the gene ends were 0 bases for V and 6 bases for J; bases not matched to a gene: 4. The CDR3 consists of 15 residues. The CDR3 DNA follows: TGTGCCAGCAGCTTGGTTAGCGGGAGGTGGGATACGCAGTATTTT. Translation: CASSLVSGRWDTQYF.

A note on this clone: Other DNA variants within this sample encode the same CDR3. This chain links TRBV11-3 with TRBJ2-1, with TRBD1 as a possible D gene (5 bases). Trimming removed 2 bases at V and 4 bases at J, with 9 bases between. Germline loops: CDR1 SGHNT, CDR2 YENEEA. CDR3 size: 14 residues. Here the CDR3 DNA reads TGTGCCAGCAGCTTATCCAGGGAATACAATGAGCAGTTCTTC. Encoded protein: CASSLSREYNEQFF.